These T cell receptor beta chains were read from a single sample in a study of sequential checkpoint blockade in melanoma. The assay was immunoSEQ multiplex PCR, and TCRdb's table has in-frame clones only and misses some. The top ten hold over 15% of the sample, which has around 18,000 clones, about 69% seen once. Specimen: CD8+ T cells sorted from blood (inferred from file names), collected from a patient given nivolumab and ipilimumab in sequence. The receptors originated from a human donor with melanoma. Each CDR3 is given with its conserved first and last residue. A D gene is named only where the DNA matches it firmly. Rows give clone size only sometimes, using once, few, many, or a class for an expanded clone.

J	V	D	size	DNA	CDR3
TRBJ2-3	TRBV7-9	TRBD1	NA	TGTGCCAGCAGCCTAGGGGACAGCGCCACAGATACGCAGTATTTT	CASSLGDSATDTQYF
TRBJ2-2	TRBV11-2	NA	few	TGTGCCAGCAGCCCGGAGTGGGTTGCGAACACCGGGGAGCTGTTTTTT	CASSPEWVANTGELFF
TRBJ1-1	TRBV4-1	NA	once	TGCGCCAGCAGCCAAGGCCCGACAGGGAACACTGAAGCTTTCTTT	CASSQGPTGNTEAFF
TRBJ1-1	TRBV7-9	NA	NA	TGTGCCAGCAGCCTCAACCACATGAACACTGAAGCTTTCTTT	CASSLNHMNTEAFF
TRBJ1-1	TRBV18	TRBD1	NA	TGTGCCAGCCGACAGGGGGTGGGCACTGAAGCTTTCTTT	CASRQGVGTEAFF
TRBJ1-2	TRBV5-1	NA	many	TGCGCCAGCTATGGGTGGAGCTATGGCTACACCTTC	CASYGWSYGYTF
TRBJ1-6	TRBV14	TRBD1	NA	TGTGCCAGCAGTCAGACAGGGACAGGTTCACCCCTCCACTTT	CASSQTGTGSPLHF
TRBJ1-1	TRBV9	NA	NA	TGTGCCAGCAGCGTAGGACAGCTCACTGAAGCTTTCTTT	CASSVGQLTEAFF
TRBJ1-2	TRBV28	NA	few	TGTGCCAGCAGCCGTCCGCCGGTGAACTATGGCTACACCTTC	CASSRPPVNYGYTF
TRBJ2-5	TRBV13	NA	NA	TGTGCCAGCAGCCGGGGGGCGGGGGAGACCCAGTACTTC	CASSRGAGETQYF
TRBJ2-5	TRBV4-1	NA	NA	TGCGCCAGCAGCCCCGCCGGCGGGGAGACCCAGTACTTC	CASSPAGGETQYF
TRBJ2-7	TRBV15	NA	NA	TGTGCCACCAGCGGAGGACTGAACTACGAGCAGTACTTC	CATSGGLNYEQYF
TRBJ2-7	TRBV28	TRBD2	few	TGTGCCAGCAGTTTAAGACTAGCGGAAAACTCCTACGAGCAGTACTTC	CASSLRLAENSYEQYF
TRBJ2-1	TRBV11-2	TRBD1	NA	TGTGCCAGCAGCTCCCCACAGGGGCCTTCCTACAATGAGCAGTTCTTC	CASSSPQGPSYNEQFF
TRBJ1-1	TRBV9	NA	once	TGTGCCAGCAGCGGGTACGACAGGATGAACACTGAAGCTTTCTTT	CASSGYDRMNTEAFF
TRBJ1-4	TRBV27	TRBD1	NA	TGTGCCAGCAGTTTCAGACCGGGACAGGGGGTAGAAAAACTGTTTTTT	CASSFRPGQGVEKLFF
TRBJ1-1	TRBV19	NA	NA	TGTGCCAGTAGTATTATATCGAGGAACACTGAAGCTTTCTTT	CASSIISRNTEAFF
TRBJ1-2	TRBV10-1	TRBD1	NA	TGCGCCAGCAGTCCCGGACAGGGGGCCTATGGCTACACCTTC	CASSPGQGAYGYTF
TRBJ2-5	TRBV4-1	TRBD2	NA	TGTGCCAGCAGCCAAGGTAGCGGGATGCCAGAGACCCAGTACTTC	CASSQGSGMPETQYF
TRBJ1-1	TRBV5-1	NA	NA	TGCGCCAGCAGCTTGCGGGGTGAAGCTTTCTTT	CASSLRGEAFF
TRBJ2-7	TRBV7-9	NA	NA	TGTGCCAGCAGCCGGGGGGCGTCCTCCTACGAGCAGTACTTC	CASSRGASSYEQYF
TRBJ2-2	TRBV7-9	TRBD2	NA	TGTGCCGCTGCGGGGGACTGGGAAACCGGGGAGCTGTTTTTT	CAAAGDWETGELFF
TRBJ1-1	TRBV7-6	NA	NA	TGTGCCAGCAGCTACCAGGGGCACACTGAAGCTTTCTTT	CASSYQGHTEAFF
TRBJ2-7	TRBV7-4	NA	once	TGTGCCAGCAGCTCGCGACAGGCGCGGGTTTCCTACGAGCAGTACTTC	CASSSRQARVSYEQYF
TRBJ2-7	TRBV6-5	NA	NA	TGTGCCAGCAGTTTTAATCCAGGCTCCCCCTACGAGCAGTACTTC	CASSFNPGSPYEQYF
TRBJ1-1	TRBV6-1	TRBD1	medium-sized	TGTGCCAGCAGCGACAGGGAGAACACTGAAGCTTTCTTT	CASSDRENTEAFF
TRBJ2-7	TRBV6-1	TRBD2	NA	TGTGCCAGCAGTGAAACTAGCGGCCGTTTGCTGGGCGAGCAGTACTTC	CASSETSGRLLGEQYF
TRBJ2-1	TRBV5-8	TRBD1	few	TGCGCCAGCAGCCAAGATAAGGGGACAGGGTGGAACAATGAGCAGTTCTTC	CASSQDKGTGWNNEQFF
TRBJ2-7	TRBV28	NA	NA	TGTGCCAGCAGTTTTTTGGTGGACGGGAGCTCCTACGAGCAGTACTTC	CASSFLVDGSSYEQYF
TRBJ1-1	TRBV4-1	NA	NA	TGCGCCAGCAGCCACGTTACAGGGACAAACACTGAAGCTTTCTTT	CASSHVTGTNTEAFF
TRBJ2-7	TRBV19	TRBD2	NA	TGTGCCAGTAGTACACTAGCGGGGGGGACCTACGAGCAGTACTTC	CASSTLAGGTYEQYF
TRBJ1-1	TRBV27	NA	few	TGTGCCAGCAGTCCCCCTTACAGGTTCACTGAAGCTTTCTTT	CASSPPYRFTEAFF
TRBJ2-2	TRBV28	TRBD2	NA	TGTGCCAGCAGTCTCCATTCACTAGCGGGATCCAACACCGGGGAGCTGTTTTTT	CASSLHSLAGSNTGELFF
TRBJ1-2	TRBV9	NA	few	TGTGCCAGCAGCGTGAGCCCAAAAATTTCAGGGGCGGACTATGGCTACACCTTC	CASSVSPKISGADYGYTF
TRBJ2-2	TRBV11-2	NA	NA	TGTGCCAGCAGCCGGGGTAGTGGGGAGCTGTTTTTT	CASSRGSGELFF
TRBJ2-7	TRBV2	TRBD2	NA	TGTGCCAGCAGTTCTTGGACTAGCGGGAAAGGCTACGAGCAGTACTTC	CASSSWTSGKGYEQYF
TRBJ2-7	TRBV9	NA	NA	TGTGCCAGCAGCGTAATGGCCACCCTAGGGGACGAGCAGTACTTC	CASSVMATLGDEQYF
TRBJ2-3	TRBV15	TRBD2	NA	TGTGCCACCAGCAGGGCGGGACTAGGGTACACAGATACGCAGTATTTT	CATSRAGLGYTDTQYF
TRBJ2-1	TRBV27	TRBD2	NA	TGTGCCAGCAGTCCCGGGACTAGCGGGAGGGGGAAGCAGTTCTTC	CASSPGTSGRGKQFF
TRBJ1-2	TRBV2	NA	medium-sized	TGTGCCAGCAGCGAAGGGGACTCCGGTTGGGATGGCTACACCTTC	CASSEGDSGWDGYTF
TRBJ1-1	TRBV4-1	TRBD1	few	TGCGCCAGCAGCCAAGGGGACAGTCTGAACACTGAAGCTTTCTTT	CASSQGDSLNTEAFF
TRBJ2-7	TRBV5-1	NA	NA	TGCGCCAGCAGCCCGGACAGCTCCTACGAGCAGTACTTC	CASSPDSSYEQYF
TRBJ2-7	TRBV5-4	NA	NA	TGTGCCAGCAGCTCACGAGGGAGCTCCTACGAGCAGTACTTC	CASSSRGSSYEQYF
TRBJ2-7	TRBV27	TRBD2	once	TGTGCCAGCAGCCCCCTACGGCGGGGGGCAGACGAGCAGTACTTC	CASSPLRRGADEQYF
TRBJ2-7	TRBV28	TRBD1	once	TGTGCCAGCAGACCTCCCAGGGGGCCTTCCTACGAGCAGTACTTC	CASRPPRGPSYEQYF
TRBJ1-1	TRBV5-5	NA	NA	TGTGCCAGCACTGTAGATCTGAACACTGAAGCTTTCTTT	CASTVDLNTEAFF
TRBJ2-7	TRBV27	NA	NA	TGTGCCAGCAGTTTTGAGGGTTGGGGCTACGAGCAGTACTTC	CASSFEGWGYEQYF
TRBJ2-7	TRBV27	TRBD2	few	TGTGCCAGCAGTCGACTAGCGGCCTCCTACGAGCAGTACTTC	CASSRLAASYEQYF
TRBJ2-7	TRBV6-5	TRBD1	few	TGTGCCACCGGGGACAGGGGACTGGGCGAGCAGTACTTC	CATGDRGLGEQYF
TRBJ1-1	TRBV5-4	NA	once	TGTGCCAGCACCAGGGGTACTACTGAAGCTTTCTTT	CASTRGTTEAFF
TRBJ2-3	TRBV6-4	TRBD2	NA	TGTGCCAGCAGTGAGGGACTAGCGGGGGGGGCAGATACGCAGTATTTT	CASSEGLAGGADTQYF
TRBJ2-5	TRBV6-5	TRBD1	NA	TGTGCCAGCAGCGCCGGGGACAGGGAACAAGAGACCCAGTACTTC	CASSAGDREQETQYF
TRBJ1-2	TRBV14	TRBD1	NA	TGTGCCAGCAGCCCCACAGGGACAGGGGACTATGGCTACACCTTC	CASSPTGTGDYGYTF
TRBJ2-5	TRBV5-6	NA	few	TGTGCCAGCAGCTTGGCTGGACAGACCAAGAACGAGACCCAGTACTTC	CASSLAGQTKNETQYF
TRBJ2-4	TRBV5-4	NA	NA	TGTGCCAGCAGCTTGGCCCCGCAGACACTAGCCAAAAACATTCAGTACTTC	CASSLAPQTLAKNIQYF
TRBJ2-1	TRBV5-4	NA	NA	TGTGCCAGCAGCTTGGGCAGGGCTGGGACCTACAATGAGCAGTTCTTC	CASSLGRAGTYNEQFF
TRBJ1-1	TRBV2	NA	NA	TGTGCCAGCAGTGGCTGGGACAACCAGAACACTGAAGCTTTCTTT	CASSGWDNQNTEAFF
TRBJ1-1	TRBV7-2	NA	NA	TGTGCCAGCAGCTTAGTGGCAGGGGCGAACACTGAAGCTTTCTTT	CASSLVAGANTEAFF